This T cell receptor beta chain was documented in a study of T-cell reconstitution after alpha-beta-depleted transplantation in children. Study observations and caveats: The origin of high day-60 TCRbeta diversity in some patients lay in surviving recipient T cells and thymic progenitors. Several hundred expanded graft clones reportedly supplied alpha-beta T cells about two months after transplant. At one year after transplant, newly produced T cells mostly accounted for T-cell counts and diversity.

This clonotype has at least ten counts. Its cognate antigen is unknown. The TCRbeta library incorporated unique molecular identifiers. TCRdb reprocessed the PCR reads via MiXCR and lists one record per CDR3 protein. This sample has 750,000 to 950,000 distinct CDR3 sequences, with under 20% found just once. V lost 2 bases, J lost 4 bases, and 6 bases stayed unmatched. Germline V CDR1 and CDR2: DFQATT, SNEGSKA (reference sequence). The CDR3 extends over 15 amino acids. The J gene is TRBJ2-2, the V gene TRBV20-1, with 8 positions matching TRBD2. The material was PBMCs, mostly from graft donor cells, obtained 360 days after TCRalphabeta/CD19-depleted stem cell transplant. The receptor was derived from a male patient aged 10-17 years who had a stem cell transplant for acute lymphoblastic leukemia, so the T cells may come from the graft donor. The DNA for the CDR3 is TGCAGTGCTAGACACGGGAGGGCGATCACCGGGGAGCTGTTTTTT. As protein: CSARHGRAITGELFF.